The 17 T cell receptor beta chains listed next were all sequenced from one sample in a study of siplizumab effects on memory and regulatory T cells. An approximately six-day coculture at 37°C was performed with the mixed lymphocyte reaction cells. This table comes from immunoSEQ multiplex PCR, and its TCRdb copy is limited to in-frame clones, with some not included. The table has just under 1,000 clones, around 70% seen once; the top ten hold approximately 15%. Antigens of these TCRs are unknown. The source material was CFSE-low (dividing) CD8+ T cells sorted from an allogeneic mixed lymphocyte reaction. These receptors all stem from a human donor in good health; the cells came from an allogeneic mixed lymphocyte reaction.

There are a few counts of this clone. V and J are TRBV7-6 and TRBJ1-2, with unresolved D. CDR1 and CDR2 from the germline V gene are SGHVS and FNYEAQ. The CDR3 is made up of 16 amino acids. Trimming left V 1 base short and J 0 bases short, with 12 bases between. The CDR3 nucleotides read TGTGCCAGCAGCTTAGGGGCAGGCCTAGCTAACTATGGCTACACCTTC. Its translation is CASSLGAGLANYGYTF.

This clone appeared a few times. This chain links TRBV27 with TRBJ1-2; 8 bases are shared with TRBD1. The CDR3 extends over 14 amino acids. The trim removed 6 bases at V and 4 bases at J, leaving 7 bases unmatched. Germline assignment: CDR1 MNHEY and CDR2 SMNVEV (reference sequence). CDR3 bases: TGTGCCAGCAGCTTGGGGACAGGCACCTATGGCTACACCTTC. Translating gives CASSLGTGTYGYTF.

The chain recombines TRBV2 with TRBJ1-3, with D maybe TRBD1 (5 bases). The V and J ends lost 2 bases and 2 bases respectively, with 13 bases between them. Germline assignment: CDR1 SNHLY and CDR2 FYNNEI. The CDR3 covers 16 residues. CDR3 loop: CASSEFPTVTGNTIYF. The CDR3, as DNA: TGTGCCAGCAGTGAATTCCCGACAGTGACTGGAAACACCATATATTTT.

This clone was recorded a few times. V gene TRBV7-8 combines with J gene TRBJ2-7; TRBD2 matches at 7 bases. Germline values: CDR1 SGHVS, CDR2 FQNEAQ. This CDR3 has 17 residues. V shed 1 base and J 5 bases; nucleotides not matched to a gene: 14. Here the CDR3 reads CASSLEYGSGALNEQYF. In DNA form, the CDR3 reads TGTGCCAGCAGCTTAGAATATGGAAGCGGGGCGCTCAACGAGCAGTACTTC.

This chain uses TRBV9 with TRBJ2-3, with D unclear. This CDR3 has 16 amino acids. Per germline, CDR1 SGDLS and CDR2 YYNGEE. With 3 bases removed from V and 4 bases from J, the gap between germline ends came to 18 bases. CDR3 in DNA: TGTGCCAGCAGCGATGGACCGTCAGCTGTGGCAGATACGCAGTATTTT. As protein: CASSDGPSAVADTQYF.

The V call is TRBV27, the J call TRBJ2-1; TRBD2 matches 9 bases. The CDR3 loop spans 15 amino acids. J gave up 6 bases and V 3 bases, and 6 bases lay outside the gene matches. CDR1 and CDR2 from the germline V gene are MNHEY and SMNVEV (reference sequence). The chain's CDR3 is CASSLAPGLANEQFF. CDR3 nucleotide sequence: TGTGCCAGCAGTTTGGCGCCGGGACTAGCCAATGAGCAGTTCTTC.

The V and J genes are TRBV7-9 and TRBJ2-1; 11 bases align to TRBD2. CDR1 SEHNR and CDR2 FQNEAQ come from the germline V gene (reference sequence). The CDR3 has 19 amino acids. Trimming removed 4 bases from V and 0 bases from J; junction bases left unmatched: 11. CDR3 DNA sequence: TGTGCCAGCAGCTCAGGAATAGCGGGAGGGGGCAGCTCCTACAATGAGCAGTTCTTC. Its translation is CASSSGIAGGGSSYNEQFF.

The chain carries TRBV2 and TRBJ2-3; tentatively, D is TRBD1 or TRBD2 (6 bases each). The CDR3 runs to 17 residues. The germline V and J ends were trimmed by 7 bases and 6 bases, with 26 bases remaining between them. The germline V gene encodes CDR1 SNHLY and CDR2 FYNNEI. The CDR3 DNA is TGTGCCAGCAAGGGGTTTTCAGGGGACTCCCCTTGGGATACGCAGTATTTT. Translation gives CASKGFSGDSPWDTQYF.

The CDR3 DNA is TGTGCCAGCAGCTTTGGACAGGGAAACACCATATATTTT. It translates to CASSFGQGNTIYF. This chain uses TRBV5-4 with TRBJ1-3, with TRBD1 as a possible D gene (6 bases). V was trimmed by 2 bases and J by 4 bases, leaving 7 bases between them. Germline lookup yields CDR1 SGHNT and CDR2 YYREEE (reference sequence). CDR3 size: 13 residues.

The chain combines TRBV29-1 with TRBJ2-6, with TRBD2 as a possible D gene (5 bases). Germline V gene sequence: CDR1 SQVTM, CDR2 ANQGSEA. The V end was cut by 5 bases, the J end by 5 bases, with 22 bases between. The CDR3 length is 17 residues. CDR3 in amino acids: CSVSWELDTSRANVLTF. The CDR3 DNA sequence: TGCAGCGTTTCTTGGGAACTAGATACAAGTCGGGCCAACGTCCTGACTTTC.

This clone was counted between two and nine times. The chain uses TRBV6-5 and TRBJ1-1; D uncertain. Trimming took off 0 bases at V and 7 bases at J, with 18 bases between the two ends. The CDR3 totals 16 residues. CDR1 MNHEY and CDR2 SVGAGI come from the germline V gene. The CDR3 protein is CASSYSISTAGVEAFF. The CDR3 bases are TGTGCCAGCAGTTACTCGATTTCCACCGCTGGGGTTGAAGCTTTCTTT.

This clone was found a few times. This chain connects TRBV9 to TRBJ2-3; TRBD2 aligns across 8 bases. V trimming: 3 bases; J trimming: 4 bases; junction bases outside the gene matches: 10. This CDR3 is built from 16 residues. CDR1 and CDR2 from the germline V gene are SGDLS and YYNGEE. The CDR3 reads CASSAGTSTFADTQYF. The CDR3 DNA reads TGTGCCAGCAGCGCCGGGACTAGTACTTTTGCAGATACGCAGTATTTT.

The chain links TRBV21-1 to TRBJ1-6; the table calls TRBD1, which could not be checked here. TRBV21-1 is a documented pseudogene. CDR3 length equals 21 residues. CDR3 nucleotide sequence: TGTGCCAGCAGCAAGAGCCCCTCTGAGGTACAGGATTCAATTTATAATTCACCCCTCCACTTT. Its translation is CASSKSPSEVQDSIYNSPLHF.

V is TRBV4-3 and J is TRBJ1-1; D remains unclear. V was pared by 1 base and J by 0 bases, with 3 bases between. This CDR3 region has 13 residues. Germline V lookup: CDR1 LGHNA, CDR2 YSLEER. CDR3 amino acids: CASSQGMNTEAFF. As DNA, the CDR3 is TGCGCCAGCAGCCAAGGGATGAACACTGAAGCTTTCTTT.

The V gene is TRBV27, the J gene TRBJ1-2; no clear D. Trimming left V 0 bases short and J 5 bases short, with 10 bases between. This CDR3 has 14 amino acids. The germline gives CDR1 MNHEY, CDR2 SMNVEV (reference sequence). The CDR3, as DNA: TGTGCCAGCAGTTTATCAGCGACGGAATATGGCTACACCTTC. This sequence encodes CASSLSATEYGYTF.

The chain carries TRBV4-3 and TRBJ2-6, with D unresolved. Between the trimmed V and J ends, which lost 5 bases and 5 bases, there was a span of 22 bases. The length of the CDR3 is 18 residues. The V gene's germline CDR1 is LGHNA and CDR2 YSLEER. This chain's CDR3 is CASSSHATSQSRANVLTF. The CDR3 nucleotides are TGCGCCAGCAGCTCACATGCGACGTCACAAAGTCGGGCCAACGTCCTGACTTTC.

This chain joins TRBV7-8 and TRBJ2-7, with 11 bases matching TRBD1. The CDR3 has 14 amino acids. Germline V gene sequence: CDR1 SGHVS, CDR2 FQNEAQ. With 5 bases clipped from V and 3 bases from J, the junction kept 3 bases outside the gene matches. Written as DNA, the CDR3 is TGTGCCAGCAGCCAGGGACAGGGGGTCTACGAGCAGTACTTC. Translated: CASSQGQGVYEQYF.